These T cell receptor beta chains were read from a single sample in a study of cytomegalovirus exposure and HLA in healthy donors. Using immunoSEQ multiplex PCR, the repertoire was profiled, and TCRdb retains in-frame clones only, with some absent. The data show 130,000 to 150,000 clones, about 80% seen once. Material: PBMCs. The receptors were gathered from a woman aged 55-75 years in good health and CMV-seropositive. Both conserved end residues are part of each CDR3. Each record gives: J gene, clone size, V gene, D gene, CDR3 DNA, CDR3 protein. D genes are given only for firm matches. A row's size may be missing; if present it is once, few, many or a size class.

j_gene: TRBJ1-5
abundance: -
v_gene: TRBV28
d_gene: -
CDR3nt: TGTGCCAGCAGTCTAAGTGTTAAGCCCCAGCATTTT
CDR3aa: CASSLSVKPQHF

j_gene: TRBJ1-2
abundance: -
v_gene: TRBV29-1
d_gene: -
CDR3nt: TGCAGCGTTGGGGGGGGAGAAAAGCGCTATGGCTACACCTTC
CDR3aa: CSVGGGEKRYGYTF

j_gene: TRBJ2-3
abundance: -
v_gene: TRBV28
d_gene: TRBD2
CDR3nt: TGTGCCAGCATCCCTAGCGGGACGAGCACAGATACGCAGTATTTT
CDR3aa: CASIPSGTSTDTQYF

j_gene: TRBJ2-1
abundance: -
v_gene: TRBV7-9
d_gene: TRBD1
CDR3nt: TGTGCCAGCAGCCCAGTCGGGACAGGGTCCTACAATGAGCAGTTCTTC
CDR3aa: CASSPVGTGSYNEQFF

j_gene: TRBJ2-5
abundance: -
v_gene: TRBV7-2
d_gene: TRBD1
CDR3nt: TGTGCCAGCAGCTTAGCCAGGGGACAGCAGTACTTC
CDR3aa: CASSLARGQQYF

j_gene: TRBJ2-7
abundance: -
v_gene: TRBV6-6
d_gene: -
CDR3nt: TGTGCCAGCAGTAACTCCCGGGACTCCGACTCCTACGAGCAGTACTTC
CDR3aa: CASSNSRDSDSYEQYF

j_gene: TRBJ2-7
abundance: -
v_gene: TRBV6-4
d_gene: -
CDR3nt: TGTGCCAGCAGGACGGGCGCTAGCGCAAATTTTTCCTACGAGCAGTACTTC
CDR3aa: CASRTGASANFSYEQYF

j_gene: TRBJ2-3
abundance: -
v_gene: TRBV7-2
d_gene: -
CDR3nt: TGTGCCAGCAGCTTCCTAGCGACCCCAGATACGCAGTATTTT
CDR3aa: CASSFLATPDTQYF

j_gene: TRBJ2-7
abundance: -
v_gene: TRBV28
d_gene: -
CDR3nt: TGTGCCAGCAGTGACGTGACTAGTGTCGAGCAGTACTTC
CDR3aa: CASSDVTSVEQYF

j_gene: TRBJ1-1
abundance: -
v_gene: TRBV27
d_gene: -
CDR3nt: TGTGCCAGCAGTCCTTTGTGGGGCGACACTGAAGCTTTCTTT
CDR3aa: CASSPLWGDTEAFF

j_gene: TRBJ2-1
abundance: -
v_gene: TRBV5-8
d_gene: -
CDR3nt: TGTGCCAGCAGCCCCCCGGATGAGCAGTTCTTC
CDR3aa: CASSPPDEQFF

j_gene: TRBJ2-6
abundance: -
v_gene: TRBV7-9
d_gene: TRBD1
CDR3nt: TGTGCCAGCAGCGATACGACAGGGGCTGGGGCCAACGTCCTGACTTTC
CDR3aa: CASSDTTGAGANVLTF

j_gene: TRBJ2-1
abundance: -
v_gene: TRBV9
d_gene: TRBD2
CDR3nt: TGTGCCAGCAGCGTAGCGGGACTAGCGGGAGGTGAGCAGTTCTTC
CDR3aa: CASSVAGLAGGEQFF

j_gene: TRBJ1-1
abundance: -
v_gene: TRBV6-5
d_gene: -
CDR3nt: TGTGCCAGCAGTCAAACCGGGACACGGAACACTGAAGCTTTCTTT
CDR3aa: CASSQTGTRNTEAFF

j_gene: TRBJ2-5
abundance: -
v_gene: TRBV5-4
d_gene: TRBD1
CDR3nt: TGTGCCAGCAGCTCGGGACAGGGGATACAAGAGACCCAGTACTTC
CDR3aa: CASSSGQGIQETQYF

j_gene: TRBJ2-1
abundance: -
v_gene: TRBV7-2
d_gene: TRBD2
CDR3nt: TGTGCCAGCAGCCAGGAACTAGCGGGAGGGCCGGATGAGCAGTTCTTC
CDR3aa: CASSQELAGGPDEQFF

j_gene: TRBJ2-7
abundance: -
v_gene: TRBV7-9
d_gene: -
CDR3nt: TGTGCCAGTACAGGGAGCTCCTACGAGCAGTACTTC
CDR3aa: CASTGSSYEQYF

j_gene: TRBJ2-4
abundance: -
v_gene: TRBV28
d_gene: TRBD2
CDR3nt: TGTGCCAGTAGACTAGCCGGCAAAAACATTCAGTACTTC
CDR3aa: CASRLAGKNIQYF

j_gene: TRBJ1-5
abundance: -
v_gene: TRBV15
d_gene: -
CDR3nt: TGTGCCACCAGTAACGGGGTTAATCAGCCCCAGCATTTT
CDR3aa: CATSNGVNQPQHF

j_gene: TRBJ1-3
abundance: -
v_gene: TRBV18
d_gene: -
CDR3nt: TGTGCCAGCTCACCAGTACTCACTTTCACGGGAAACACCATATATTTT
CDR3aa: CASSPVLTFTGNTIYF

j_gene: TRBJ1-3
abundance: -
v_gene: TRBV19
d_gene: -
CDR3nt: TGTGCCAGTAGCCAGGGTATACGAAACACCATATATTTT
CDR3aa: CASSQGIRNTIYF

j_gene: TRBJ2-7
abundance: -
v_gene: TRBV2
d_gene: TRBD1
CDR3nt: TGTGCCAGCAGCACCGGGACAGGGGGCTACGAGCAGTACTTC
CDR3aa: CASSTGTGGYEQYF

j_gene: TRBJ2-3
abundance: -
v_gene: TRBV2
d_gene: -
CDR3nt: TGTGCCAGCCTACCCAGGTCCACAGATACGCAGTATTTT
CDR3aa: CASLPRSTDTQYF

j_gene: TRBJ2-7
abundance: -
v_gene: TRBV30
d_gene: TRBD1
CDR3nt: TGTGCCTGTGACAGGGGCTACGAGCAGTACTTC
CDR3aa: CACDRGYEQYF

j_gene: TRBJ2-7
abundance: -
v_gene: TRBV7-2
d_gene: TRBD2
CDR3nt: TGTGCCAGCAGCTTAGACGGGACTAGCGGGGGGAGCTCCTACGAGCAGTACTTC
CDR3aa: CASSLDGTSGGSSYEQYF

j_gene: TRBJ1-1
abundance: -
v_gene: TRBV18
d_gene: -
CDR3nt: TGTGCCAGCTCAGGGGGCGTTGCTGAAGCTTTCTTT
CDR3aa: CASSGGVAEAFF

j_gene: TRBJ2-5
abundance: -
v_gene: TRBV21-1
d_gene: -
CDR3nt: TGTGCCATGACTAGCGGGAGGGCCGGAAAAAAGACCCAGTACTTC
CDR3aa: CAMTSGRAGKKTQYF

j_gene: TRBJ1-5
abundance: -
v_gene: TRBV2
d_gene: -
CDR3nt: TGTGCCAGCAGTCAAGACAGCTATCAGCCCCAGCATTTT
CDR3aa: CASSQDSYQPQHF

j_gene: TRBJ2-7
abundance: -
v_gene: TRBV7-2
d_gene: TRBD1
CDR3nt: TGTGCCAGCAGCTCAGCAGGGACAGGGCCCTACGAGCAGTACTTC
CDR3aa: CASSSAGTGPYEQYF

j_gene: TRBJ1-1
abundance: -
v_gene: TRBV7-2
d_gene: -
CDR3nt: TGTGCCAGCAGCACAGCCTACACTGAAGCTTTCTTT
CDR3aa: CASSTAYTEAFF

j_gene: TRBJ2-1
abundance: few
v_gene: TRBV11-2
d_gene: -
CDR3nt: TGTGCCAGCAGCTATAGCGGAAGCTCCTACAATGAGCAGTTCTTC
CDR3aa: CASSYSGSSYNEQFF

j_gene: TRBJ2-3
abundance: -
v_gene: TRBV6-6
d_gene: -
CDR3nt: TGTGCCAGCAGTCCCTCGGGGGTAGATACGCAGTATTTT
CDR3aa: CASSPSGVDTQYF

j_gene: TRBJ1-2
abundance: few
v_gene: TRBV2
d_gene: TRBD1
CDR3nt: TGTGCCAGCAGTTTTACAGGGGAATACTATGGCTACACCTTC
CDR3aa: CASSFTGEYYGYTF

j_gene: TRBJ1-3
abundance: -
v_gene: TRBV30
d_gene: TRBD1
CDR3nt: TGTGCCTGGAGTCGGGACAGCATCTCTGGAAACACCATATATTTT
CDR3aa: CAWSRDSISGNTIYF

j_gene: TRBJ2-2
abundance: few
v_gene: TRBV30
d_gene: -
CDR3nt: TGTGCCTGGAGTGTACGGACCGGGGAGCTGTTTTTT
CDR3aa: CAWSVRTGELFF

j_gene: TRBJ1-2
abundance: -
v_gene: TRBV28
d_gene: TRBD1
CDR3nt: TGTGCCAGCAGTCCCTACAGGGGGCGTCGGGCTAACTATGGCTACACCTTC
CDR3aa: CASSPYRGRRANYGYTF

j_gene: TRBJ2-2
abundance: -
v_gene: TRBV5-4
d_gene: TRBD2
CDR3nt: TGTGCCACCTGGGGTAGCGGGCGAACCGGGGAGCTGTTTTTT
CDR3aa: CATWGSGRTGELFF

j_gene: TRBJ1-2
abundance: -
v_gene: TRBV5-4
d_gene: TRBD1
CDR3nt: TGTGCCAGCAGCTTGGGACAGGGCAGCGGCTACACCTTC
CDR3aa: CASSLGQGSGYTF

j_gene: TRBJ1-5
abundance: once
v_gene: TRBV30
d_gene: -
CDR3nt: TGTGCCTGGGACCGAGGCGATCAGCCCCAGCATTTT
CDR3aa: CAWDRGDQPQHF

j_gene: TRBJ2-5
abundance: few
v_gene: TRBV7-7
d_gene: -
CDR3nt: TGTGCTAGCAGCCAGGGGGAGACCCAGTACTTC
CDR3aa: CASSQGETQYF

j_gene: TRBJ1-1
abundance: -
v_gene: TRBV28
d_gene: -
CDR3nt: TGTGCCAGCACGGAGGGGCTTCGCACTGAAGCTTTCTTT
CDR3aa: CASTEGLRTEAFF

j_gene: TRBJ2-7
abundance: few
v_gene: TRBV6-5
d_gene: -
CDR3nt: TGTGCCAGCAGTTACGCCGGGGGTGGAGATAGCTACGAGCAGTACTTC
CDR3aa: CASSYAGGGDSYEQYF

j_gene: TRBJ2-3
abundance: -
v_gene: TRBV7-3
d_gene: TRBD2
CDR3nt: TGTGCCAGCAGCTTAACGGGAGGGGGCACAGATACGCAGTATTTT
CDR3aa: CASSLTGGGTDTQYF

j_gene: TRBJ1-3
abundance: few
v_gene: TRBV18
d_gene: TRBD1
CDR3nt: TGTGCCAGCTCACCAAATGGACAGGTGTCTGGAAACACCATATATTTT
CDR3aa: CASSPNGQVSGNTIYF

j_gene: TRBJ2-1
abundance: -
v_gene: TRBV5-1
d_gene: -
CDR3nt: TGCGCCAGCAGCTTAGAGGTCAGTTACAATGAGCAGTTCTTC
CDR3aa: CASSLEVSYNEQFF

j_gene: TRBJ2-7
abundance: -
v_gene: TRBV6-6
d_gene: TRBD1
CDR3nt: TGTGCCAGCAGTGGGACAGGGGGCTTCTACGAGCAGTACTTC
CDR3aa: CASSGTGGFYEQYF

j_gene: TRBJ2-3
abundance: -
v_gene: TRBV4-1
d_gene: -
CDR3nt: TGCGCCAGCAGCCAAGCGGATACGCAGTATTTT
CDR3aa: CASSQADTQYF

j_gene: TRBJ1-5
abundance: few
v_gene: TRBV27
d_gene: -
CDR3nt: TGTGCCAGCAGAGGGCTAGGGGATGGGAGCAATCAGCCCCAGCATTTT
CDR3aa: CASRGLGDGSNQPQHF

j_gene: TRBJ1-2
abundance: -
v_gene: TRBV21-1
d_gene: -
CDR3nt: TGTGCCAGCAGCAAACCACAGGGAGGGGGCTACACCTTC
CDR3aa: CASSKPQGGGYTF

j_gene: TRBJ2-7
abundance: -
v_gene: TRBV19
d_gene: TRBD1
CDR3nt: TGTGCCAGTAGGACAGGGGGCGACGAGCAGTACTTC
CDR3aa: CASRTGGDEQYF

j_gene: TRBJ1-2
abundance: -
v_gene: TRBV5-4
d_gene: TRBD1
CDR3nt: TGTGCCAGCAGCGGGGGGACAGGGGCAGTTGGCTACACCTTC
CDR3aa: CASSGGTGAVGYTF

j_gene: TRBJ2-3
abundance: few
v_gene: TRBV4-2
d_gene: TRBD2
CDR3nt: TGTGCCAGCAGCCAAGACTTAGCGGGAGCAGAAGATACGCAGTATTTT
CDR3aa: CASSQDLAGAEDTQYF